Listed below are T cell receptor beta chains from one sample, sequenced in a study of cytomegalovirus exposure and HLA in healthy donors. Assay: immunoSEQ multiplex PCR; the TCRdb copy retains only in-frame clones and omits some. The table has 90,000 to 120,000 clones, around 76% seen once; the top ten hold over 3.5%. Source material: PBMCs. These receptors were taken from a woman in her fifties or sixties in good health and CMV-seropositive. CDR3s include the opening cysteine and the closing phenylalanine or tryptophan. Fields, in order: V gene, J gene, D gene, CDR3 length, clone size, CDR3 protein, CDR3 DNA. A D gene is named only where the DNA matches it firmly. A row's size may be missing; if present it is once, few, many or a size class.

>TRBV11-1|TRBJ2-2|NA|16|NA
CASSSSRGLGTGELFF
TGTGCCAGCAGCTCCTCGAGAGGGCTAGGCACCGGGGAGCTGTTTTTT
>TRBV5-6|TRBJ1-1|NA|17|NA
CASSQRSRGLLKEEAFF
TGTGCCAGCAGCCAACGAAGTCGGGGGTTGCTGAAAGAGGAAGCTTTCTTT
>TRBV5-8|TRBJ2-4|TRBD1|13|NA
CASSLDRRNIQYF
TGTGCCAGCAGCCTGGACAGGCGAAACATTCAGTACTTC
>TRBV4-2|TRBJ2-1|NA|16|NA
CASSYSADSSYNEQFF
TGTGCCAGCAGCTACTCGGCGGACAGCTCCTACAATGAGCAGTTCTTC
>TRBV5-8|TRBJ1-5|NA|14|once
CASSLRGVGQPQHF
TGTGCCAGCAGCTTGCGGGGGGTAGGTCAGCCCCAGCATTTT
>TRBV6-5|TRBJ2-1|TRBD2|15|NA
CASSRLAGSYDEQFF
TGTGCCAGCAGCCGACTAGCGGGTTCCTACGATGAGCAGTTCTTC
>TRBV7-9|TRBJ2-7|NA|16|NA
CASSLAAQASFYEQYF
TGTGCCAGCAGCTTAGCGGCACAGGCCTCTTTTTACGAGCAGTACTTC
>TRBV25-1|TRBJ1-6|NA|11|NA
CARSGVSPLHF
TGTGCCAGGAGCGGGGTATCACCCCTCCACTTT
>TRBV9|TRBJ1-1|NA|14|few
CASSVGAGWAEAFF
TGTGCCAGCAGCGTAGGGGCAGGGTGGGCTGAAGCTTTCTTT
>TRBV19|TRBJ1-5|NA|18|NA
CASSIDRFVRGGNQPQHF
TGTGCCAGTAGTATAGATCGATTCGTCAGGGGAGGCAATCAGCCCCAGCATTTT
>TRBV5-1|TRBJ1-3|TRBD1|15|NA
CASSQGTGSGNTIYF
TGCGCCAGCAGCCAAGGGACAGGCTCTGGAAACACCATATATTTT
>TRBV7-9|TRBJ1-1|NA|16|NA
CSSSHITGRKNTEAFF
TGTTCCAGCAGCCACATTACAGGCCGGAAGAACACTGAAGCTTTCTTT
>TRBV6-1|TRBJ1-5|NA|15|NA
CASSEARLYNRPQHF
TGTGCCAGCAGTGAAGCGAGACTCTATAACCGGCCCCAGCATTTT
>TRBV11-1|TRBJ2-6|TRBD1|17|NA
CASRAGTGESGANVLTF
TGTGCCAGCAGGGCCGGGACAGGGGAATCAGGGGCCAACGTCCTGACTTTC
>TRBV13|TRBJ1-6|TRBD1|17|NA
CASSSPGDSSYNSPLHF
TGTGCCAGCAGCTCACCAGGGGACAGCTCCTATAATTCACCCCTCCACTTT
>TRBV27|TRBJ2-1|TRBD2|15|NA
CASGLAGLLYNEQFF
TGTGCCAGCGGGCTAGCGGGTCTTCTCTACAATGAGCAGTTCTTC
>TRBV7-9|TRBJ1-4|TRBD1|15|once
CASSERQGFNEKLFF
TGTGCCAGCAGCGAACGACAGGGTTTTAATGAAAAACTGTTTTTT
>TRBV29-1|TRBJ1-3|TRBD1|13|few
CSYTRDRGNTIYF
TGCAGCTATACGCGGGACAGGGGAAACACCATATATTTT
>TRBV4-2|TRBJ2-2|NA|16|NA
CASSQPQGGVTGELFF
TGTGCCAGCAGCCAACCTCAGGGTGGGGTGACCGGGGAGCTGTTTTTT
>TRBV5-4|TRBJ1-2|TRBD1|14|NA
CASSIDRVGYGYTF
TGTGCCAGCAGCATAGACAGGGTGGGGTATGGCTACACCTTC
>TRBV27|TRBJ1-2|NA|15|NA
CASSFPGQNMASYTF
TGTGCCAGCAGTTTCCCCGGACAGAACATGGCTAGCTACACCTTC
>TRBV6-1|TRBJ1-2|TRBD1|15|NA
CASSEVWTGTGGYTF
TGTGCCAGCAGTGAGGTTTGGACAGGGACGGGTGGCTACACCTTC
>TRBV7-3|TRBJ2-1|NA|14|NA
CASSSAGAGDEQFF
TGTGCCAGCAGCTCCGCAGGGGCGGGAGATGAGCAGTTCTTC
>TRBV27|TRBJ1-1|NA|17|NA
CASSPGRRRTVNTEAFF
TGTGCCAGCAGTCCCGGGAGAAGGCGGACGGTGAACACTGAAGCTTTCTTT
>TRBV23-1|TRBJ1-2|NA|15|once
CASSQSARTGNGYTF
TGCGCCAGCAGTCAATCGGCCCGAACAGGGAATGGCTACACCTTC